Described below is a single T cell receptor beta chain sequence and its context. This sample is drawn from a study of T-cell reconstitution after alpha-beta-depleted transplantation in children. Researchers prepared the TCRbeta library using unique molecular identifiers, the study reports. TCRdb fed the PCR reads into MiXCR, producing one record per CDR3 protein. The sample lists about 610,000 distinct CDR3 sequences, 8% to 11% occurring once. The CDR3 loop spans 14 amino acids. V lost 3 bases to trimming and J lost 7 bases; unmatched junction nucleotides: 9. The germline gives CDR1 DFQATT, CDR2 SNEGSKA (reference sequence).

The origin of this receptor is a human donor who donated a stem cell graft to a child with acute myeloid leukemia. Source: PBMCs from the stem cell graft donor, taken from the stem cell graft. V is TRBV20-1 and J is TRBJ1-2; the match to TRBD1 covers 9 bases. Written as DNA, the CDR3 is TGCAGTGCTAGGCACGGACAGGGGACGGGTGGCTACACCTTC. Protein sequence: CSARHGQGTGGYTF.